The 13 T cell receptor beta chains below were found in one sample sequenced in a study of yellow fever vaccine responses in identical twins. TCRdb called the RT-PCR reads again in MiXCR, with one record for every CDR3 protein. The sample contains more than 15,000 distinct CDR3 sequences, roughly 75% of which appear only once. This material consisted of T cells from blood (PBMCs), unsorted or a sorted subset (not recorded which), taken before or after yellow fever vaccination (not recorded which). Receptors were obtained from a woman in her late teens or twenties who received the yellow fever vaccine.

V usage is TRBV5-1 and J usage is TRBJ2-1, with 11 positions matching TRBD2. After removal of 2 bases from V and 6 bases from J, the junction contained 10 bases not matched to a gene. Germline values: CDR1 SGHRS, CDR2 YFSETQ. This CDR3 comprises 17 residues. CDR3 sequence: CASSFNPLAGAGNEQFF. CDR3 sequence (DNA): TGCGCCAGCAGCTTTAACCCACTAGCGGGGGCGGGCAATGAGCAGTTCTTC.

The chain has TRBV11-2 and TRBJ1-1, with TRBD1 identical over 8 bases. V shed 0 bases and J 5 bases; nucleotides not matched to a gene: 2. Per the germline V gene, CDR1 is SGHAT and CDR2 is FQNNGV. This CDR3 region has 14 residues. CDR3 in DNA: TGTGCCAGCAGCTTAGAACAGGGGGTAACTGAAGCTTTCTTT. It specifies CASSLEQGVTEAFF.

The V and J genes are TRBV18 and TRBJ2-7; 13 nucleotides line up with TRBD2. Per germline, CDR1 KGHSH and CDR2 LQKENI. The V and J ends lost 8 bases and 2 bases, in that order; junction bases with no gene match: 9. CDR3 length: 16 amino acids. The CDR3 region has the DNA TGTGCCAGCCGTTCCCAAGGGACTAGCGGGACCTACGAGCAGTACTTC. Translated, it gives CASRSQGTSGTYEQYF.

V usage is TRBV18 and J usage is TRBJ2-2; D may correspond to TRBD1 or TRBD2 (6 bases each). V gave up 4 bases and J gave up 3 bases, with 18 bases separating them. The CDR3 is 17 residues long. Germline V gives CDR1 KGHSH, CDR2 LQKENI. CDR3 sequence (DNA): TGTGCCAGCTCACTAAGATCATCGGGGGCAGACACCGGGGAGCTGTTTTTT. Translation: CASSLRSSGADTGELFF.

The V gene is TRBV6-1, the J gene TRBJ1-2; 9 positions agree with TRBD1. The trim removed 6 bases at V and 4 bases at J, leaving 9 bases unmatched. CDR1 is MNHNS, CDR2 SASEGT, per germline. This CDR3 is built from 15 residues. CDR3 region: CASRGTGGVGYGYTF. CDR3 sequence (DNA): TGTGCCAGCAGGGGAACAGGGGGCGTAGGCTATGGCTACACCTTC.

This rearrangement joins TRBV13 to TRBJ2-2; D is ambiguous. Per germline, CDR1 PRHDT and CDR2 FYEKMQ (reference sequence). V was cut by 3 bases and J by 0 bases, with 11 bases left in between. The CDR3 spans 16 residues. The chain's CDR3 is CASSFPQGANTGELFF. The CDR3, as DNA: TGTGCCAGCAGCTTCCCCCAAGGCGCGAACACCGGGGAGCTGTTTTTT.

The chain combines TRBV18 with TRBJ1-1; D is undetermined. With 3 bases removed from V and 7 bases from J, the gap between germline ends came to 9 bases. CDR1 and CDR2 from the germline V gene are KGHSH and LQKENI. This CDR3 region has 12 residues. CDR3: CASSPELGEAFF. The CDR3 DNA reads as TGTGCCAGCTCACCTGAATTGGGTGAAGCTTTCTTT.

V and J are TRBV30 and TRBJ2-6; D gene unclear. V was trimmed by 1 base and J by 0 bases, leaving 7 bases between them. There are 15 residues in the CDR3. Germline lookup yields CDR1 GTSNPN and CDR2 SVGIG (reference sequence). Written as DNA, the CDR3 is TGTGCCTGGAGTGAAAGTGACTCTGGGGCCAACGTCCTGACTTTC. Its protein product is CAWSESDSGANVLTF.

This chain's CDR3 is CASGLAISSGFTTGELFF. The DNA of the CDR3 is TGTGCTAGTGGTTTGGCAATATCTAGTGGGTTTACTACCGGGGAGCTGTTTTTT. This sequence joins TRBV12-5 and TRBJ2-2; no reliable D call. The germline V and J ends were trimmed by 1 base and 5 bases, with 20 bases remaining between them. The CDR3 runs to 18 residues. Looked up from germline, CDR1 is LGHNT and CDR2 is FRNRAP.

The J gene is TRBJ1-6, the V gene TRBV2; 7 bases agree with TRBD1. The CDR3 loop spans 14 amino acids. CDR1 is SNHLY, CDR2 FYNNEI, per germline. V lost 6 bases to trimming and J lost 9 bases; unmatched junction nucleotides: 8. This CDR3 reads CASRYRGESSPLHF. CDR3 DNA: TGTGCCAGCAGGTACAGGGGTGAGAGTTCACCCCTCCACTTT.

The chain couples TRBV7-3 to TRBJ2-1; D unclear. V was pared by 1 base and J by 9 bases, with 22 bases between. CDR1 SGHTA and CDR2 FQGTGA come from the germline V gene. This CDR3 comprises 17 residues. CDR3 amino acids: CASSLREGPRASFEQFF. The CDR3 DNA reads TGTGCCAGCAGCTTAAGGGAAGGGCCTCGGGCCTCATTTGAGCAGTTCTTC.

The gene calls are TRBV6-2 or TRBV6-3 and TRBJ2-7; 13 bases fit TRBD2. The CDR3 is made up of 16 amino acids. With V trimmed by 6 bases and J by 4 bases, 9 bases remained unmatched. CDR1 MNHEY and CDR2 SVGEGT come from the germline V gene. CDR3 in amino acids: CASSTAGLAGSYEQYV. The CDR3 region has the DNA TGTGCCAGCAGCACCGCGGGACTAGCGGGGAGTTACGAGCAGTACGTC.

The CDR3 bases are TGCGCCAGCAGCCGCTCGACAGGCACAGATACGCAGTATTTT. Translated, it gives CASSRSTGTDTQYF. V gene TRBV4-1 combines with J gene TRBJ2-3, with D perhaps TRBD1 (5 bases). The germline CDR1 and CDR2 sequences are MGHRA and YSYEKL. V shed 4 bases and J shed 1 base, with 9 bases lying between them. The CDR3 has 14 amino acids.